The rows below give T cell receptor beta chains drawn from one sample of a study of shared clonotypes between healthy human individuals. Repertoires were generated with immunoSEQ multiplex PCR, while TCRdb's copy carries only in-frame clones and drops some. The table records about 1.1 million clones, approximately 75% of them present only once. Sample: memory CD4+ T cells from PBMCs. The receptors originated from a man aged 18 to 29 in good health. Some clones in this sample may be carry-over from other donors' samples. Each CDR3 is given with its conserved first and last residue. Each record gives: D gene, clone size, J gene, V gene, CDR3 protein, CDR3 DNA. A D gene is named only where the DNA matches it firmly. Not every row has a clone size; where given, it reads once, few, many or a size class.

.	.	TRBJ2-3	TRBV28	CASSLEGRGTDTQYF	TGTGCCAGCAGTTTGGAGGGGAGAGGAACAGATACGCAGTATTTT
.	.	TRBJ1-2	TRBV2	CASGALGYTF	TGTGCCAGCGGCGCCCTTGGCTACACCTTC
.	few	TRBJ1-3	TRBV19	CASIHTGAGGNTIYF	TGTGCCAGTATCCACACGGGGGCTGGTGGAAACACCATATATTTT
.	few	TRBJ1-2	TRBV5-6	CASSLRPPNYGYTF	TGTGCCAGCAGCTTGAGACCGCCTAACTATGGCTACACCTTC
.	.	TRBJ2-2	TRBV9	CASSVKGSATGELFF	TGTGCCAGCAGCGTAAAGGGTTCGGCTACCGGGGAGCTGTTTTTT
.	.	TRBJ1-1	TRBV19	CASSISPSPDTEAFF	TGTGCCAGTAGTATTAGTCCTTCCCCGGACACTGAAGCTTTCTTT
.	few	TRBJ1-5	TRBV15	CATSRGVQPQHF	TGTGCCACCAGCAGAGGAGTACAGCCCCAGCATTTT
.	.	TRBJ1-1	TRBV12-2	CASRPLDSAEAFF	TGTGCAAGTCGCCCCCTCGACAGTGCTGAAGCTTTCTTT
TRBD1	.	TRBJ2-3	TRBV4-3	CASSQDTGGTDTQYF	TGCGCCAGCAGCCAAGATACAGGGGGGACAGATACGCAGTATTTT
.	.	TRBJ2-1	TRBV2	CASSVSSLSEQFF	TGTGCCAGCAGTGTGAGTAGCCTAAGTGAGCAGTTCTTC
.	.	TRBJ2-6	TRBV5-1	CASQLGAGTGSGANVLTF	TGCGCCAGCCAACTCGGGGCCGGGACGGGCTCTGGGGCCAACGTCCTGACTTTC
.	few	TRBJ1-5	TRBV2	CASSVAKEYSNQPQHF	TGTGCCAGCAGTGTGGCGAAAGAGTATAGCAATCAGCCCCAGCATTTT
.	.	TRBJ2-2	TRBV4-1	CASSQVFGELFF	TGCGCCAGCAGCCAAGTTTTCGGGGAGCTGTTTTTT
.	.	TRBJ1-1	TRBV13	CASSFEQGTTEAFF	TGTGCCAGCAGCTTCGAACAGGGTACCACTGAAGCTTTCTTT
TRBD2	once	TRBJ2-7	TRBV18	CASSPSSGLAPNEQYF	TGTGCCAGCTCACCTAGCTCCGGACTAGCTCCCAACGAGCAGTACTTC
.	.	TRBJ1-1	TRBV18	CASSPPSQVRGEAFF	TGTGCCAGCTCACCACCGAGTCAGGTACGGGGTGAAGCTTTCTTT
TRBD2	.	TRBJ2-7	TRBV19	CASSASGNVYEQYF	TGTGCCAGTAGCGCTAGCGGGAACGTCTACGAGCAGTACTTC
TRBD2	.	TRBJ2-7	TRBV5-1	CASSLFAGGYEQYF	TGCGCCAGCAGCTTGTTTGCGGGAGGTTACGAGCAGTACTTC
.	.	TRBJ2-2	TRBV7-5	CVRSLVIELGTDANTGELFF	TGTGTCAGAAGCTTAGTAATTGAGTTGGGGACAGATGCGAACACCGGGGAGCTGTTTTTT
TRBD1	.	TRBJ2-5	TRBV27	CASILAVRAVDRGTQETQYF	TGTGCCAGTATTCTCGCAGTCCGGGCTGTTGACAGGGGGACTCAAGAGACCCAGTACTTC
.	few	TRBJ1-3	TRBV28	CASSLSWNTIYF	TGTGCCAGCAGTTTATCTTGGAACACCATATATTTT
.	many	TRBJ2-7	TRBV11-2	CASSFPAGRQYF	TGTGCCAGCAGCTTCCCCGCGGGCAGGCAGTACTTC
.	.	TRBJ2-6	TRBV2	CASSDRGSSGANVLTF	TGTGCCAGCAGCGACCGAGGGTCGTCTGGGGCCAACGTCCTGACTTTC
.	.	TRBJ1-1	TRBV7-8	CASSLATGGDIF	TGTGCCAGCAGCTTAGCGACAGGCGGGGATATTTTT
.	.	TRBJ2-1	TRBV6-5	CASSYARVRGSDEQFF	TGTGCCAGCAGTTACGCTCGCGTCAGGGGTTCGGATGAGCAGTTCTTC
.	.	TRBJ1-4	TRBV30	CAWSGIWGSGEKLFF	TGTGCCTGGAGTGGGATTTGGGGGTCGGGAGAAAAACTGTTTTTT
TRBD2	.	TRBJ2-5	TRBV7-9	CASSSSQVAGGIQYF	TGTGCCAGCAGCTCCTCTCAGGTAGCCGGGGGGATCCAGTACTTC
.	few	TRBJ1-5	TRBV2	CASTGDGNQPQHF	TGTGCCAGCACGGGGGACGGTAATCAGCCCCAGCATTTT
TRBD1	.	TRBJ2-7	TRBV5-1	CASSPGQGLYEQYF	TGCGCCAGCAGCCCCGGACAGGGCCTCTACGAGCAGTACTTC
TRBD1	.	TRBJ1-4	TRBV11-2	CASRIAGGVNGKLFF	TGTGCCAGCAGAATAGCAGGGGGAGTTAATGGAAAACTGTTTTTT
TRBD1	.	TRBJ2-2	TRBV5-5	CASSRTGSNTGELFF	TGTGCCAGCAGCCGGACAGGGAGTAACACCGGGGAGCTGTTTTTT
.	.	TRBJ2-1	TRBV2	CASSWAGSYNEQFF	TGTGCCAGCAGTTGGGCGGGCTCCTACAATGAGCAGTTCTTC
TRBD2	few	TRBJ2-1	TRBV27	CASSLLSGRSYNEQFF	TGTGCCAGCAGCCTCTTGAGCGGGAGATCCTACAATGAGCAGTTCTTC
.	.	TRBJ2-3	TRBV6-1	CASRLVNTDTQYF	TGTGCCAGCAGACTAGTGAACACAGATACGCAGTATTTT
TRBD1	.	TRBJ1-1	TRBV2	CASNRGAYSEAFF	TGTGCCAGCAACAGGGGGGCGTACTCTGAAGCTTTCTTT